Below, one T cell receptor (beta chain) is given with its context. Its antigen is still unknown. It has no much larger one-base neighbor in the sample; base qualities were not kept. Measured from the cysteine to the phenylalanine, the CDR3 is 12 residues long. The read is trimmed to its CDR3 DNA, 36 bases read in frame from base 1. CDR1 and CDR2 were assigned from the germline V gene as SNHLY and FYNNEI. V is shortened by 11 bases, J by 4 bases, and the region joining them spans 14 bases. This entry belongs to a study of T cells in Graves' hyperthyroidism and ophthalmopathy (dated by TCRdb to about 2019). As for the study more broadly: Peripheral blood samples were taken at the time of initial diagnosis, prior to any treatment. The paper describes TCR Vbeta CDR3 sequencing of 130 to 150 peripheral blood samples, made up of approximately 40 ophthalmopathy patients, roughly 72 hyperthyroidism patients and some 17 progressor patients. Once sampling was done, hyperthyroidism patients were given methimazole at a starting dose of 30 mg daily, whereas ophthalmopathy patients were given high-dose intravenous methylprednisolone. Prospective prediction of ophthalmopathy was tested in an independent validation cohort consisting of roughly 20 hyperthyroidism patients and some 17 patients who later progressed to ophthalmopathy. To identify TCR V-J signatures that set the groups apart, the researchers used a discovery cohort of 90 to 100 patients, made up of some 41 with Graves' ophthalmopathy and about 60 with stable Graves' hyperthyroidism. The approximately 100 discovery patients were randomly divided into training and test sets at a 7:3 ratio. In addition, the study compared T-cell repertoires in thyroid tissue and in blood from roughly six Graves' hyperthyroidism patients.

Results and caveats for the whole study, not just this receptor: During validation, the model predicted progression to ophthalmopathy a median of approximately 7 months ahead of onset, with almost 71% sensitivity and less than 85% specificity. A model built on a 13 V-J signature distinguished ophthalmopathy from stable hyperthyroidism, reaching 85% to 90% sensitivity and under 84% specificity in cross-validation and 80%/75% in testing. No statistical method was used to fix the sample size in advance, and group allocation was not hidden from the investigators. Most expanded thyroid clonotypes (frequency above 0.001) were also detected in blood, a finding suggesting that blood repertoires may reflect thyroid immune responses.

Graves' hyperthyroidism was defined as stable when no progression to ophthalmopathy occurred over 18 months of follow-up. Hyperthyroidism patients were aged 18 to 65 years and newly diagnosed, with disease duration of less than 2 months. The study excluded patients with uncontrolled infections, other autoimmune diseases, pregnancy or lactation. Diagnoses were based on clinical symptoms, serum thyroxine and TRAb, thyroid ultrasound and orbital computed tomography. Ficoll-Paque density gradient centrifugation was used to isolate PBMCs from about 10 ml of fresh peripheral blood. Trizol reagent was used to extract total RNA, and RNA quality was then checked on an Agilent 2100 Bioanalyzer. TCR beta CDR3 regions were amplified from RNA transcripts. A first-round RT-PCR of the TCR CDR3 used the HTBI primer set with the Qiagen OneStep RT-PCR kit. A second multiplex PCR round built the libraries, followed by size selection and purification. The libraries were sequenced on an Illumina HiSeq2000 using paired-end 100 bp reads. Per the original workflow: Raw data were processed with SOAPnuke, discarding reads with adapters, uncalled bases, mean Phred below 15, or no exact constant-primer or identifier match. COPE v1.2.5 was used to merge high-quality paired reads, and clonotypes were defined as unique nucleotide sequences. Clonotypes were aligned to IMGT TRBV, TRBD and TRBJ reference segments using MiTCR v1.1. The analysis included only V-J combinations with a frequency above 0.0001, which together covered more than 98% of the repertoires. A TCS score was defined as the ratio between F50 (clonal expansion) and ExV (chaos), using BLOSUM62-based TCRdist between CDR3 peptides within each V-J. Welch's t-statistics and random forest reduced fewer than 550 V-J features to some 14, which were used in a naive Bayes classifier (R e1071). TCRdb reanalyzed the raw reads on its own, using fastp at Q25 for trimming and MiXCR for clone calling, and kept in-frame beta chains. Rows matching on CDR3 protein sequence are summarized as one entry with the most common DNA and genes. TCRdb, rather than the study authors, made the V and J calls. A total of approximately 740,000 distinct CDR3 sequences appear in this sample, around 15% of them only once. The ten largest make up roughly 10% of the sample.

Material for sequencing was blood. The sequence came from a woman aged 18-29 years with Graves' hyperthyroidism. This chain joins TRBV2 to TRBJ1-2; a tentative D match to TRBD1 spans 6 bases. CDR3 reads: CAAGGGAYGYTF. DNA sequence: TGTGCCGCCGGGGGGGGGGCCTATGGCTACACCTTC.